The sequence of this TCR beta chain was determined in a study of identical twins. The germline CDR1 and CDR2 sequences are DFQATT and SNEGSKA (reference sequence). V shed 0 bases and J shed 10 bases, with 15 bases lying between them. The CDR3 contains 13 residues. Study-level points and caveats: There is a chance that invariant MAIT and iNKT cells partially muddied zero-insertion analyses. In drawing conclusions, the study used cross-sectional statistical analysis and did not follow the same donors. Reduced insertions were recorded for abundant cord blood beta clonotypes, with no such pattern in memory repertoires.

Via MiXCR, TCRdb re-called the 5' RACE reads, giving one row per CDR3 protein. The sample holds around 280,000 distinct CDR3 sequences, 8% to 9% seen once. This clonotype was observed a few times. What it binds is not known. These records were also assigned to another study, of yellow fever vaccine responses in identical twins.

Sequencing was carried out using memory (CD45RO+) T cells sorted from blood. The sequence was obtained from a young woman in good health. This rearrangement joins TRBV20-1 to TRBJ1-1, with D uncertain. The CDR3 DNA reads TGCAGTGCTAGAGATTTATTGGCGAGTGGAGCTTTCTTT. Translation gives CSARDLLASGAFF.